One and the same sample provided the 17 T cell receptor beta chains below, sequenced in a study of blood T cells in healthy people across ages. The authors ran a second PCR of roughly 6 to 12 cycles using a sample-barcoded 5' primer and a J-beta primer mix. TCRdb recomputed calls from the 5' RACE reads with MiXCR, one row per CDR3 protein. The data show approximately 800,000 distinct CDR3 sequences, around 68% seen once. The material sequenced was blood. The receptors derive from a man aged 30 to 39 in good health.

CDR3 region: CASNPPGRESPETQYF. In DNA form, the CDR3 reads TGTGCCAGCAACCCCCCGGGCAGGGAAAGTCCAGAGACCCAGTACTTC. The chain joins TRBV7-9 to TRBJ2-4; D might be TRBD1 (5 bases). The J call may not be correct, given that the DNA end is closer to TRBJ2-5. The CDR3 covers 16 residues. CDR1 SEHNR and CDR2 FQNEAQ come from the germline V gene (reference sequence).

V is TRBV29-1 and J is TRBJ2-7; D gene ambiguous. CDR3 length equals 12 residues. Germline V gene lookup returns CDR1 SQVTM and CDR2 ANQGSEA. The V end was cut by 4 bases, the J end by 2 bases, with 9 bases between. CDR3 region: CSVGGRAYEQYF. In DNA, the CDR3 is TGCAGCGTTGGAGGACGGGCCTACGAGCAGTACTTC.

The chain uses TRBV4-3 and TRBJ1-1; D not resolved. CDR1 is LGHNA, CDR2 YSLEER, per germline. CDR3 size: 15 residues. V lost 0 bases and J lost 2, with 10 bases in between. CDR3 sequence reads: CASSQDQETNTEAFF. For the CDR3, the DNA is TGCGCCAGCAGCCAAGATCAGGAAACCAACACTGAAGCTTTCTTT.

The chain carries TRBV28 and TRBJ2-7; no clear D. Trimming removed 6 bases from V and 12 bases from J, with 24 bases in between. CDR1 MDHEN and CDR2 SYDVKM come from the germline V gene. The CDR3 runs to 14 residues. DNA of the CDR3: TGTGCCAGCAGCTACGGCACTCCTTCATCCAGGAGGTACTTC. Protein: CASSYGTPSSRRYF.

This clonotype was detected only once. At one of its ends the junction is not consistent with the germline gene, which may arise from a read error. The J gene is TRBJ2-1, the V gene TRBV5-1; 13 positions agree with TRBD2. The CDR3 extends over 18 amino acids. Per germline, CDR1 SGHRS and CDR2 YFSETQ. DNA of the CDR3: TGCGCCAGCAGCTTAGGACTAGCGGGGGCCCTAGTGTACAGTGAGCAGTTCTTC. Translation: CASSLGLAGALVYSEQFF. Variable domain in full (rest from reference TRBV5-1 and TRBJ2-1): KAGVTQTPRYLIKTRGQQVTLSCSPISGHRSVSWYQQTPGQGLQFLFEYFSETQRNKGNFPGRFSGRQFSNSRSEMNVSTLELGDSALYLCASSLGLAGALVYSEQFFGPGTRLTVL.

This clonotype has ten or more counts. The chain has TRBV4-2 and TRBJ1-5, with D hard to call. The germline V gene encodes CDR1 LGHNA and CDR2 YNFKEQ. Trimming removed 4 bases from V and 5 bases from J, with 6 bases in between. The CDR3 is 12 amino acids. For the CDR3, the DNA is TGTGCCAGCAGCCTGCCAGATCAGCCCCAGCATTTT. Protein sequence: CASSLPDQPQHF.

The V call is TRBV28, the J call TRBJ2-7; tentative D call: TRBD2 (6 bases). This CDR3 region has 15 residues. With 6 bases removed from V and 3 bases from J, the gap between germline ends came to 18 bases. The germline V gene has CDR1 MDHEN and CDR2 SYDVKM. The CDR3 spells CASSPTGVRNYEQYF. For the CDR3, the DNA is TGTGCCAGCAGCCCGACGGGGGTGCGTAACTACGAGCAGTACTTC.

This clonotype showed up just once. This chain links TRBV6-2 or TRBV6-3 with TRBJ2-7; D is tentatively TRBD1 or TRBD2 (5 bases each). The end of the DNA fits TRBJ2-5 better, so the J call may be wrong. This CDR3 has 14 residues. The germline CDR1 and CDR2 sequences are MNHEY and SVGEGT. CDR3 in amino acids: CASRHRDALETQYF. CDR3 nucleotides: TGTGCCAGCAGGCACCGGGACGCCCTGGAGACCCAGTACTTC.

The chain carries TRBV3-1 and TRBJ2-1; D is unclear. Trimming removed 4 bases at V and 6 bases at J, with 10 bases between. In germline, CDR1 is LGHDT, CDR2 YNNKEL (reference sequence). The length of the CDR3 is 13 residues. Here the CDR3 reads CASSRWRLNEQFF. The CDR3 DNA reads TGTGCCAGCAGCCGTTGGCGGCTCAATGAGCAGTTCTTC.

V gene TRBV30 combines with J gene TRBJ2-1, with 9 bases lining up with TRBD2. This CDR3 is 14 amino acids long. Germline V CDR1 and CDR2: GTSNPN, SVGIG (reference sequence). V dropped 3 bases and J dropped 8; count of bases not matched to a gene: 8. The CDR3 sequence is CAWSGGLAVDEQFF. CDR3 bases: TGTGCCTGGAGCGGGGGACTAGCCGTCGATGAGCAGTTCTTC.

This chain joins TRBV7-2 and TRBJ2-5; maybe TRBD2 (5 bases). V gave up 6 bases and J gave up 11 bases, with 22 bases separating them. This CDR3 spans 14 amino acids. Germline V CDR1 and CDR2: SGHTA, FQGNSA. CDR3: CASSPEPGSWEQYF. CDR3 nucleotide sequence: TGTGCCAGCAGTCCAGAGCCGGGCTCGTGGGAGCAGTACTTC.

This rearrangement joins TRBV7-9 to TRBJ2-3; 8 bases are shared with TRBD2. V lost 5 bases, J lost 1 base, and 5 bases stayed unmatched. The CDR3 covers 15 residues. Germline-derived CDR1 and CDR2 are SEHNR and FQNEAQ (reference sequence). This CDR3 reads CASSQRRGGTDTQYF. The CDR3 nucleotides are TGTGCCAGCAGCCAGCGGCGGGGGGGCACAGATACGCAGTATTTT.

The rearrangement links TRBV4-3 to TRBJ2-1; 16 bases map to TRBD2. Germline-derived CDR1 and CDR2 are LGHNA and YSLEER. The J segment lost 7 bases and the V segment lost 3 bases, leaving 15 bases of the junction unmatched. The CDR3 has 20 residues. CDR3 loop: CASSHPKGTSGGAIWNEQFF. The CDR3 coding sequence is TGCGCCAGCAGCCATCCTAAGGGGACTAGCGGGGGGGCGATTTGGAATGAGCAGTTCTTC.

This chain uses TRBV9 with TRBJ2-5; the match to TRBD2 covers 9 bases. CDR3 length: 17 amino acids. Germline-derived CDR1 and CDR2 are SGDLS and YYNGEE. V shed 0 bases and J 3 bases; nucleotides not matched to a gene: 9. CDR3: CASSVGLAGPREETQYF. CDR3 in DNA: TGTGCCAGCAGCGTAGGGCTAGCGGGGCCCCGGGAAGAGACCCAGTACTTC.

The chain combines TRBV7-2 with TRBJ2-2; D is undetermined. Germline CDR1 and CDR2: SGHTA and FQGNSA. Trimming shortened V by 2 bases and J by 4 bases, and 2 bases separated the two germline ends. The CDR3 is made up of 12 amino acids. As DNA, the CDR3 is TGTGCCAGCAGCTTATTCACCGGGGAGCTGTTTTTT. Protein: CASSLFTGELFF.

In the case of this clonotype: A read error may account for a junction end that differs from germline. The chain has TRBV10-3 and TRBJ2-7, with 9 nucleotides matching TRBD1. Germline CDR1 ENHRY, CDR2 SYGVKD. This CDR3 spans 15 amino acids. The CDR3 spells CAISESYKDRGEQYF. CDR3 sequence (DNA): TGTGCCATTAGTGAGTCGTATAAGGACAGGGGAGAGCAGTACTTC.

This chain connects TRBV12-3 or TRBV12-4 to TRBJ2-7; 7 nucleotides line up with TRBD1. The CDR3 contains 16 residues. The J segment lost 0 bases and the V segment lost 3 bases, leaving 8 bases of the junction unmatched. CDR3 loop: CASSFSPDRSSYEQYF. The CDR3 DNA sequence: TGTGCCAGCAGTTTTTCCCCGGACAGGAGCTCCTACGAGCAGTACTTC.